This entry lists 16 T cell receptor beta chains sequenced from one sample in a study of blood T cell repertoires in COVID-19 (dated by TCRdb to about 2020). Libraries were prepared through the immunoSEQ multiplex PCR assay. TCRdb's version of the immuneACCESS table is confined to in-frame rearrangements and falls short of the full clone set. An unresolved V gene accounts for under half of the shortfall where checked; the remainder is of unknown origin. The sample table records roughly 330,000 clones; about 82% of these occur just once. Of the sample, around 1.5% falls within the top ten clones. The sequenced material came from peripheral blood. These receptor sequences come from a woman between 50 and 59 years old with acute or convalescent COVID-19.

The CDR3 reads CASDRSPNQPQHF. In DNA form, the CDR3 reads TGTGCCAGCGACAGGTCTCCCAATCAGCCCCAGCATTTT. This chain links TRBV6-6 with TRBJ1-5, with D perhaps matching TRBD1 (6 bases). Trimming removed 8 bases from V and 3 bases from J, with 11 bases in between. CDR1 MNHNY and CDR2 SVGAGI come from the germline V gene (reference sequence). The length of the CDR3 is 13 residues.

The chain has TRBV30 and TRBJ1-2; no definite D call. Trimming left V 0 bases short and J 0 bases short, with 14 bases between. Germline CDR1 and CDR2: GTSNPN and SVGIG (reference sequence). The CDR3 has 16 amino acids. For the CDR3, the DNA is TGTGCCTGGAGTGTGGAGGGATCCTTCTCTAACTATGGCTACACCTTC. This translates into CAWSVEGSFSNYGYTF.

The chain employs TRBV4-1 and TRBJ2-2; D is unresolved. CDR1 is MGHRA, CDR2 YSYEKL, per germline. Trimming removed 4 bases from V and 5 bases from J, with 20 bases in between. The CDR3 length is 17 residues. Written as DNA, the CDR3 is TGCGCCAGCAGCCCAAGAATGACACAGATTGGTACCGGGGAGCTGTTTTTT. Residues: CASSPRMTQIGTGELFF.

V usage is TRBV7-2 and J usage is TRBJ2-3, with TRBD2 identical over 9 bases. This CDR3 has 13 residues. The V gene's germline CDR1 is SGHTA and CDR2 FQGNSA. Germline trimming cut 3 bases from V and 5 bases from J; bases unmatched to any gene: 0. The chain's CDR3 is CASSFSGGDTQYF. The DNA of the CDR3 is TGTGCCAGCAGCTTTAGCGGGGGAGATACGCAGTATTTT.

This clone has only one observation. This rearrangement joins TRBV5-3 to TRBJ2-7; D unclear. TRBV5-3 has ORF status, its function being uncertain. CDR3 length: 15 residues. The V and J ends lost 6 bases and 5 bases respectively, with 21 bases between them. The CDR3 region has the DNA TGTGCCAGAACCCTGACTCCCTCGGATATCCACGAGCAGTACTTC. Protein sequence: CARTLTPSDIHEQYF.

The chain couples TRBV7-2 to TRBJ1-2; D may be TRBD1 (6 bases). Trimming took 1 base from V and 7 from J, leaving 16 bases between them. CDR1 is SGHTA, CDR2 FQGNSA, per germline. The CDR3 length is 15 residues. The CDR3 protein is CASSLEPGVWGGYTF. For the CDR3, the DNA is TGTGCCAGCAGCTTAGAGCCAGGGGTCTGGGGTGGCTACACCTTC.

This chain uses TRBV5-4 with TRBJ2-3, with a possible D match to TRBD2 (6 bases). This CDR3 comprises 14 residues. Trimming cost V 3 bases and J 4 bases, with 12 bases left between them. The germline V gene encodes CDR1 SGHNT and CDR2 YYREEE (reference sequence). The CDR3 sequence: CASSYVAAPDTQYF. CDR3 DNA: TGTGCCAGCAGCTACGTAGCGGCGCCAGATACGCAGTATTTT.

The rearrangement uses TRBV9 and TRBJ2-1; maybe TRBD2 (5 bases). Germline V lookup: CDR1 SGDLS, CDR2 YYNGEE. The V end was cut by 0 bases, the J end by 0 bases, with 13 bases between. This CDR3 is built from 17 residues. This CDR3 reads CASSVATGYSSYNEQFF. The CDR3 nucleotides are TGTGCCAGCAGCGTAGCTACGGGATATAGCTCCTACAATGAGCAGTTCTTC.

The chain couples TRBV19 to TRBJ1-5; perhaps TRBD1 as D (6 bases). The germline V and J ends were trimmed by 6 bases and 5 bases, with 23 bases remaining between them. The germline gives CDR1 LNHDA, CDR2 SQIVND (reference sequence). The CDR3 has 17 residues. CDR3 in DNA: TGTGCCAGTAGGCCGTCCTCGGGACATATGTCGGATCAGCCCCAGCATTTT. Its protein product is CASRPSSGHMSDQPQHF.

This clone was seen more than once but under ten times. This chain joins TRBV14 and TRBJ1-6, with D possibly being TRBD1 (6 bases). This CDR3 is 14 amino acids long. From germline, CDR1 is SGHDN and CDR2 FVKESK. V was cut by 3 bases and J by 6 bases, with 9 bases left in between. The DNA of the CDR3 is TGTGCCAGCAGCCAGGGACATCTTAATTCACCCCTCCACTTT. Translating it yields CASSQGHLNSPLHF.

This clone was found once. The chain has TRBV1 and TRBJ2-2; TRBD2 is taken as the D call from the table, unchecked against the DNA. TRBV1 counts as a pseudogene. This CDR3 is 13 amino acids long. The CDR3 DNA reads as TGCACCAGCAGCTGGGGGAGGACCGGGGAGCTGTTTTTT. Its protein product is CTSSWGRTGELFF.

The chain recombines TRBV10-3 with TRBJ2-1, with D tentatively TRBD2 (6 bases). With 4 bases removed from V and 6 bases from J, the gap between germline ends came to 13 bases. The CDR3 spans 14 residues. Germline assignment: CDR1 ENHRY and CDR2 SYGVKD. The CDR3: CAISGLSGPNEQFF. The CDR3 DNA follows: TGTGCCATCAGTGGCCTTAGCGGCCCCAATGAGCAGTTCTTC.

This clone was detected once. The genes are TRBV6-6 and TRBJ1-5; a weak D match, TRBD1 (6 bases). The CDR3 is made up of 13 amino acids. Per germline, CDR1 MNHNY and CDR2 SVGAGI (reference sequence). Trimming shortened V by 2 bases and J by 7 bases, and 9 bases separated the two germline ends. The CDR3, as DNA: TGTGCCAGCAGTTACATCAGGGGCCAGCCCCAGCATTTT. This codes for CASSYIRGQPQHF.

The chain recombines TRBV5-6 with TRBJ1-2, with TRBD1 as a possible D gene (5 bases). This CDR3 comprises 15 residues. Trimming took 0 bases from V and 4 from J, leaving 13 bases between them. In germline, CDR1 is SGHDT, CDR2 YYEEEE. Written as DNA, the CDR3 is TGTGCCAGCAGCTTGGCCCCCGCCGGGGGCTATGGCTACACCTTC. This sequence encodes CASSLAPAGGYGYTF.

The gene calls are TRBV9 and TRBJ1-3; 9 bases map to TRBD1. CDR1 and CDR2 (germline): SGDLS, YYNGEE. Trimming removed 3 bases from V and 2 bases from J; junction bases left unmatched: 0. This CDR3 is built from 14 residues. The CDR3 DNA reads TGTGCCAGCAGCGGGGACAGGGCTGGAAACACCATATATTTT. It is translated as CASSGDRAGNTIYF.

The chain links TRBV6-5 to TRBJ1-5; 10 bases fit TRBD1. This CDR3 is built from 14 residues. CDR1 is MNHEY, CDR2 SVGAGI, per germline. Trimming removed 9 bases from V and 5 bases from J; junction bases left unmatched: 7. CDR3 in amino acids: CASSTGGLDQPQHF. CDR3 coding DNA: TGTGCCAGTTCGACAGGGGGCCTGGATCAGCCCCAGCATTTT.